The 17 T cell receptor beta chains reported below all come from one sample, sequenced in a study of shared clonotypes between healthy human individuals. Clones were sequenced by immunoSEQ multiplex PCR, and TCRdb holds only the in-frame ones, with some missing. The sample carries millions of clones, 85% to 95% recorded once. The specimen sequenced was naive CD4+ T cells from PBMCs. Subset specified: CD45RA+ positively selected. Receptors originate from a man between 18 and 35 years old in good health. Some clones in this sample may be carry-over from other donors' samples.

The rearrangement joins TRBV29-1 to TRBJ2-3; D tentatively reads TRBD1 or TRBD2 (6 bases each). Trimming took 7 bases from V and 2 from J, leaving 7 bases between them. The length of the CDR3 is 11 residues. CDR1 and CDR2 (germline): SQVTM, ANQGSEA. The DNA for the CDR3 is TGCAGCGCGGGGGCCACAGATACGCAGTATTTT. This codes for CSAGATDTQYF.

This clone has a handful of counts. Other nucleotide sequences from this sample produce the same CDR3. The chain combines TRBV10-3 with TRBJ1-1, with 10 bases lining up with TRBD1. This CDR3 comprises 14 residues. CDR1 is ENHRY, CDR2 SYGVKD, per germline. The V segment lost 2 bases and the J segment 3 bases; nucleotides outside the gene matches: 0. The CDR3 sequence: CAISEGQGDTEAFF. The CDR3 coding sequence is TGTGCCATCAGTGAGGGACAGGGGGACACTGAAGCTTTCTTT.

V is TRBV7-3 and J is TRBJ2-5; possibly TRBD2 for D (6 bases). V was shortened by 0 bases and J by 5 bases, with 10 bases between the two germline ends. The CDR3 contains 14 residues. CDR1 and CDR2 (germline): SGHTA, FQGTGA. This CDR3 reads CASSLTWAGETQYF. The CDR3 DNA reads TGTGCCAGCAGCTTAACGTGGGCGGGGGAGACCCAGTACTTC.

This clone has a handful of counts. The chain couples TRBV18 to TRBJ2-3, with D tentatively TRBD1 (5 bases). The CDR3 totals 13 residues. Germline-derived CDR1 and CDR2 are KGHSH and LQKENI. The V gene lost 8 bases and the J gene lost 0 bases, with 9 bases spanning the gap. CDR3 sequence reads: CASRPGSTDTQYF. In DNA form, the CDR3 reads TGTGCCAGCCGGCCAGGGAGCACAGATACGCAGTATTTT.

This rearrangement joins TRBV7-9 to TRBJ1-2, with D perhaps TRBD1 (6 bases). CDR1 and CDR2 (germline): SEHNR, FQNEAQ (reference sequence). The V gene lost 5 bases and the J gene lost 4 bases, with 14 bases spanning the gap. This CDR3 is 14 amino acids long. CDR3 DNA: TGTGCCAGCAGCCTCGGACTGGGGGCCTATGGCTACACCTTC. It is translated as CASSLGLGAYGYTF.

The gene calls are TRBV27 and TRBJ2-7; D is possibly TRBD2 (6 bases). Trimming removed 6 bases from V and 0 bases from J, with 15 bases in between. This CDR3 spans 15 amino acids. The germline CDR1 and CDR2 sequences are MNHEY and SMNVEV (reference sequence). The CDR3 coding sequence is TGTGCCAGCAGGACTAGACAGCGTCCCTCCTACGAGCAGTACTTC. Its translation: CASRTRQRPSYEQYF.

For the CDR3, the DNA is TGTGCCAGCAGCTCCCAGGATTACTATGGCTACACCTTC. This encodes CASSSQDYYGYTF. J is TRBJ1-2 and V is TRBV7-9, with D unclear. With 4 bases removed from V and 3 bases from J, the gap between germline ends came to 9 bases. CDR1 SEHNR and CDR2 FQNEAQ come from the germline V gene (reference sequence). This CDR3 has 13 amino acids. The full variable domain, rest sourced from reference TRBV7-9 and TRBJ1-2, is DTGVSQNPRHKITKRGQNVTFRCDPISEHNRLYWYRQTLGQGPEFLTYFQNEAQLEKSRLLSDRFSAERPKGSFSTLEIQRTEQGDSAMYLCASSSQDYYGYTFGSGTRLTVV.

CDR3 residues: CASSLDRGPGNTEAFF. The CDR3 nucleotides read TGTGCCAGCAGCCTAGACAGGGGGCCGGGGAACACTGAAGCTTTCTTT. V usage is TRBV7-2 and J usage is TRBJ1-1; 10 nucleotides line up with TRBD1. The CDR3 loop spans 16 amino acids. Germline-derived CDR1 and CDR2 are SGHTA and FQGNSA. V was clipped by 5 bases and J by 1 base; unmatched bases: 7. The variable domain in full, completed from reference TRBV7-2 and TRBJ1-1, reads GAGVSQSPSNKVTEKGKDVELRCDPISGHTALYWYRQSLGQGLEFLIYFQGNSAPDKSGLPSDRFSAERTGGSVSTLTIQRTQQEDSAVYLCASSLDRGPGNTEAFFGQGTRLTVV.

This clone was observed once. Additional DNA sequences in this sample encode the identical CDR3. The J gene is TRBJ1-4, the V gene TRBV30, with unresolved D. Germline V gene data show CDR1 as GTSNPN and CDR2 as SVGIG (reference sequence). V gave up 3 bases and J gave up 0 bases, with 5 bases separating them. This CDR3 region has 13 residues. The CDR3 DNA reads TGTGCCTGGAGGGGTGCAACTAATGAAAAACTGTTTTTT. Translated, it gives CAWRGATNEKLFF.

The chain combines TRBV7-2 with TRBJ2-1, with TRBD2 identical over 8 bases. The CDR3 runs 16 residues. The ends lost 3 bases at V and 4 bases at J; junction bases unmatched: 8. The germline CDR1 and CDR2 sequences are SGHTA and FQGNSA. CDR3 DNA sequence: TGTGCCAGCAGCTTCTCTGCTAGCGGGCCATACAATGAGCAGTTCTTC. Residues: CASSFSASGPYNEQFF.

This chain uses TRBV10-3 with TRBJ2-5; 12 bases align to TRBD2. The CDR3 sequence is 15 residues long. Per germline, CDR1 ENHRY and CDR2 SYGVKD. V gave up 3 bases and J gave up 5 bases; unmatched junction bases: 4. CDR3 nucleotide sequence: TGTGCCATCAGTGATCGGACTAGCGGGACCGAGACCCAGTACTTC. It specifies CAISDRTSGTETQYF.

CDR3 region: CASSTSITDTQYF. In DNA, the CDR3 is TGCGCCAGCAGCACGAGTATCACAGATACGCAGTATTTT. This sequence joins TRBV5-1 and TRBJ2-3; D ambiguous. V was pared by 4 bases and J by 2 bases, with 8 bases between. Germline CDR1 SGHRS, CDR2 YFSETQ. CDR3 length equals 13 residues.

Comments on this clone: Other DNA sequences in the sample encode the same CDR3. The chain combines TRBV28 with TRBJ2-7; unclear D gene. In germline, CDR1 is MDHEN, CDR2 SYDVKM. Trimming cost V 3 bases and J 2 bases, with 5 bases left between them. This CDR3 spans 12 amino acids. The CDR3: CASSLLAYEQYF. DNA for the CDR3: TGTGCCAGCAGTTTGCTGGCCTACGAGCAGTACTTC.

V usage is TRBV6-5 and J usage is TRBJ1-3, with no clear D. CDR3 length: 13 residues. Germline V gene lookup returns CDR1 MNHEY and CDR2 SVGAGI. Trimming left V 10 bases short and J 1 base short, with 11 bases between. The CDR3 here is CATREMSGNTIYF. The CDR3 region has the DNA TGTGCCACTCGTGAGATGTCTGGAAACACCATATATTTT.

J is TRBJ2-7 and V is TRBV27; D unresolved. The CDR3 runs 15 residues. Trimming removed 3 bases at V and 1 base at J, with 13 bases between. Germline lookup yields CDR1 MNHEY and CDR2 SMNVEV (reference sequence). The CDR3 is CASSFSRLQSYEQYF. As DNA, the CDR3 is TGTGCCAGCAGTTTCTCCCGACTCCAATCCTACGAGCAGTACTTC.

The J gene is TRBJ1-4, the V gene TRBV5-4; 9 nucleotides line up with TRBD1. The CDR3 loop spans 14 amino acids. CDR1 is SGHNT, CDR2 YYREEE, per germline (reference sequence). The trim removed 4 bases at V and 7 bases at J, leaving 5 bases unmatched. CDR3 coding DNA: TGTGCCAGCAGCCGGGGACAGGGAGGTGAAAAACTGTTTTTT. Translated: CASSRGQGGEKLFF. Supplemented by reference TRBV5-4 and TRBJ1-4, the full variable domain reads ETGVTQSPTHLIKTRGQQVTLRCSSQSGHNTVSWYQQALGQGPQFIFQYYREEENGRGNFPPRFSGLQFPNYSSELNVNALELDDSALYLCASSRGQGGEKLFFGSGTQLSVL.

This chain links TRBV4-1 with TRBJ2-4; 8 nucleotides agree with TRBD1. Germline-derived CDR1 and CDR2 are MGHRA and YSYEKL. V lost 1 base and J lost 4; bases outside the gene matches: 9. CDR3 length: 17 residues. CDR3 residues: CASSQVLSWTGKNIQYF. DNA of the CDR3: TGCGCCAGCAGCCAAGTATTAAGCTGGACAGGGAAAAACATTCAGTACTTC.